The 26 T cell receptor beta chains below all came from one sample that was sequenced in a study of blood T cell repertoires in COVID-19. Repertoires were generated with immunoSEQ multiplex PCR, while TCRdb's copy carries only in-frame clones and drops some. This table holds roughly 330,000 clones, 88% found once. Input material: PBMCs or T cells enriched from blood (not recorded which). These receptors were collected from a man younger than 45 who had recovered from COVID-19.

The chain links TRBV28 to TRBJ1-1, with 11 bases matching TRBD1. The germline V gene has CDR1 MDHEN and CDR2 SYDVKM. This CDR3 has 14 residues. Trimming took 2 bases from V and 6 from J; bases not matched to a gene: 2. The CDR3 bases are TGTGCCAGCAGTTTAGGGACAGGGGGTGCTGAAGCTTTCTTT. This gives the protein CASSLGTGGAEAFF.

The chain is built from TRBV12-3 or TRBV12-4 and TRBJ1-2; no reliable D call. Trimming took off 3 bases at V and 8 bases at J, with 13 bases between the two ends. The CDR3 covers 13 residues. The CDR3 spells CASSLRQLGGYTF. CDR3 sequence (DNA): TGTGCCAGCAGTTTGAGGCAGCTCGGGGGCTACACCTTC.

V usage is TRBV6-5 and J usage is TRBJ1-1, with D perhaps matching TRBD1 (5 bases). The V end lost 2 bases, the J end lost 4 bases, and 8 bases lay between the germline ends. In germline, CDR1 is MNHEY, CDR2 SVGAGI. The CDR3 loop spans 13 amino acids. As DNA, the CDR3 is TGTGCCAGCAGTTACGGGGGGACCACTGAAGCTTTCTTT. As protein: CASSYGGTTEAFF.

This clone was seen a single time. J is TRBJ2-3 and V is TRBV5-1; 7 bases agree with TRBD2. The CDR3 contains 15 residues. The J segment lost 3 bases and the V segment lost 1 base, leaving 5 bases of the junction unmatched. Germline V gene data show CDR1 as SGHRS and CDR2 as YFSETQ. The CDR3 nucleotides are TGCGCCAGCAGCTTGAGCGGGGCCGAGACAGATACGCAGTATTTT. This translates into CASSLSGAETDTQYF.

DNA for the CDR3: TGTGCCAGCAGCTTGGGGACAGTGGACTATGGCTACACCTTC. Protein product: CASSLGTVDYGYTF. The chain couples TRBV5-5 to TRBJ1-2; D is perhaps TRBD1 (6 bases). The CDR3 totals 14 residues. Deletions cut 0 bases from V and 3 bases from J, with 9 bases between. Germline loops: CDR1 SGHKS, CDR2 YYEKEE (reference sequence).

This chain uses TRBV7-9 with TRBJ2-1; D gene ambiguous. The CDR3 is 13 residues long. Trimming left V 1 base short and J 6 bases short, with 7 bases between. Germline V gene sequence: CDR1 SEHNR, CDR2 FQNEAQ (reference sequence). CDR3 in amino acids: CASSLVVLNEQFF. As DNA, the CDR3 is TGTGCCAGCAGCTTAGTAGTTCTCAATGAGCAGTTCTTC.

This chain connects TRBV18 to TRBJ2-3, with a weak D call TRBD1 (5 bases). The V gene lost 2 bases and the J gene lost 3 bases, with 12 bases spanning the gap. Germline CDR1 reads KGHSH; CDR2 reads LQKENI. The CDR3 is 15 amino acids. CDR3 protein: CASSPSPGWTDTQYF. The CDR3, as DNA: TGTGCCAGCTCACCATCCCCAGGGTGGACAGATACGCAGTATTTT.

The sample holds one count of this clone. The chain links TRBV5-1 to TRBJ2-1, with TRBD2 matching 8 bases. With 4 bases clipped from V and 2 bases from J, the junction kept 5 bases outside the gene matches. The CDR3 spans 15 residues. Germline V gives CDR1 SGHRS, CDR2 YFSETQ. The CDR3 nucleotides read TGCGCCAGCAGCGCCGCGGGGGGTCCCTACAATGAGCAGTTCTTC. Its protein product is CASSAAGGPYNEQFF.

This clone occurred once. This chain joins TRBV11-3 and TRBJ2-1, with 7 positions matching TRBD2. With 5 bases clipped from V and 7 bases from J, the junction kept 11 bases outside the gene matches. Germline V gene data show CDR1 as SGHNT and CDR2 as YENEEA. CDR3 length: 15 amino acids. The CDR3 coding sequence is TGTGCCAGCAGCCTGGGAGGGCTAACGGGAAATGAGCAGTTCTTC. It is translated as CASSLGGLTGNEQFF. Full variable domain (missing parts from reference TRBV11-3 and TRBJ2-1): EAGVVQSPRYKIIEKKQPVAFWCNPISGHNTLYWYLQNLGQGPELLIRYENEEAVDDSQLPKDRFSAERLKGVDSTLKIQPAELGDSAVYLCASSLGGLTGNEQFFGPGTRLTVL.

The rearrangement links TRBV4-1 to TRBJ2-1; perhaps TRBD2 as D (6 bases). Germline V CDR1 and CDR2: MGHRA, YSYEKL. V was shortened by 6 bases and J by 5 bases, with 17 bases between the two germline ends. This CDR3 region has 15 residues. In DNA, the CDR3 is TGCGCCAGCAGTCTAAGACTAGTGGGTAACAATGAGCAGTTCTTC. Translation gives CASSLRLVGNNEQFF.

V and J are TRBV7-3 and TRBJ2-6; weak D call: TRBD2 (5 bases). Deletions cut 4 bases from V and 1 base from J, with 14 bases between. Germline V lookup: CDR1 SGHTA, CDR2 FQGTGA. The length of the CDR3 is 17 residues. The CDR3 reads CASSSQPPGSGANVLTF. The CDR3 region has the DNA TGTGCCAGCAGCTCCCAGCCCCCGGGGTCTGGGGCCAACGTCCTGACTTTC.

A single count supports this clone. The chain carries TRBV6-5 and TRBJ2-6, with 8 bases identical to TRBD1. Germline values: CDR1 MNHEY, CDR2 SVGAGI. The junction had 2 bases not matched to a gene; V was cut back by 5 bases and J by 2 bases. The CDR3 covers 15 residues. CDR3 loop: CASSKTGAGANVLTF. CDR3 coding DNA: TGTGCCAGCAGTAAGACAGGGGCTGGGGCCAACGTCCTGACTTTC.

CDR3 DNA sequence: TGTGCCAGCAGCGGAGGTGGCTACACCTTC. Its protein product is CASSGGGYTF. The V gene is TRBV28, the J gene TRBJ1-2; no clear D gene. Germline V gives CDR1 MDHEN, CDR2 SYDVKM. Trimming cost V 6 bases and J 7 bases, with 6 bases left between them. This CDR3 region has 10 residues.

J is TRBJ1-5 and V is TRBV10-2, with 9 bases matching TRBD1. Germline CDR1 and CDR2: WSHSY and SAAADI. V shed 8 bases, J shed 4 bases, and the junction held 6 bases outside the gene matches. The CDR3 is made up of 14 amino acids. The CDR3 bases are TGCGCCAGCCCGGGACAGGGTAATAATCAGCCCCAGCATTTT. Translating it yields CASPGQGNNQPQHF.

J is TRBJ1-2 and V is TRBV5-6; 8 bases fit TRBD1. V lost 3 bases, J lost 4 bases, and 8 bases stayed unmatched. CDR3 length: 15 amino acids. Looked up from germline, CDR1 is SGHDT and CDR2 is YYEEEE. The CDR3 here is CASSSPGQDSYGYTF. The CDR3 nucleotides are TGTGCCAGCAGCTCCCCGGGACAGGACAGCTATGGCTACACCTTC.

The chain recombines TRBV11-2 with TRBJ2-5, with D unclear. V was pared by 1 base and J by 1 base, with 10 bases between. CDR1 SGHAT and CDR2 FQNNGV come from the germline V gene. The CDR3 runs 15 residues. DNA for the CDR3: TGTGCCAGCAGCTTAGCCGGGTCTTTCCAAGAGACCCAGTACTTC. This translates into CASSLAGSFQETQYF.

This chain connects TRBV15 to TRBJ2-1; 8 positions match TRBD1. After removal of 3 bases from V and 2 bases from J, the junction contained 6 bases not matched to a gene. CDR1 and CDR2 (germline): LNHNV, YYDKDF (reference sequence). The CDR3 is 16 residues long. CDR3: CATSRLQGVTYNEQFF. The CDR3 bases are TGTGCCACCAGCAGGTTACAGGGGGTAACCTACAATGAGCAGTTCTTC.

The chain couples TRBV10-2 to TRBJ1-6; weak D call: TRBD1 (5 bases). V was cut by 4 bases and J by 8 bases, with 9 bases left in between. This CDR3 is 13 amino acids long. The germline V gene encodes CDR1 WSHSY and CDR2 SAAADI. The CDR3 here is CASSVGGDSPLHF. The CDR3, as DNA: TGCGCCAGCAGTGTCGGAGGGGATTCACCCCTCCACTTT.

The chain employs TRBV6-5 and TRBJ1-5, with 8 nucleotides matching TRBD1. This CDR3 contains 15 residues. From germline, CDR1 is MNHEY and CDR2 SVGAGI. The V and J ends lost 6 bases and 4 bases, in that order; junction bases with no gene match: 8. CDR3 sequence reads: CASSPYRGLNQPQHF. CDR3 coding DNA: TGTGCCAGCAGCCCCTACAGGGGGTTGAATCAGCCCCAGCATTTT.

The chain recombines TRBV7-2 with TRBJ2-4; 8 bases are a match to TRBD2. The CDR3 extends over 12 amino acids. CDR1 and CDR2 from the germline V gene are SGHTA and FQGNSA. V was pared by 5 bases and J by 8 bases, with 2 bases of the junction left unmatched. Here the CDR3 DNA reads TGTGCCAGCAGCCCCGGGGGGGACATTCAGTACTTC. It codes for CASSPGGDIQYF. The entire variable domain, with the rest obtained from reference TRBV7-2 and TRBJ2-4, is as follows: GAGVSQSPSNKVTEKGKDVELRCDPISGHTALYWYRQSLGQGLEFLIYFQGNSAPDKSGLPSDRFSAERTGGSVSTLTIQRTQQEDSAVYLCASSPGGDIQYFGAGTRLSVL.

The chain combines TRBV7-6 with TRBJ2-7; 9 bases line up with TRBD1. CDR3 size: 14 residues. Germline loops: CDR1 SGHVS, CDR2 FNYEAQ. Germline trimming cut 3 bases from V and 5 bases from J; bases unmatched to any gene: 5. The CDR3 loop is CASSFPGQGHEQYF. The CDR3 region has the DNA TGTGCCAGCAGCTTTCCGGGACAGGGTCACGAGCAGTACTTC.

The CDR3 sequence is CASSPRTSGGYLDEQFF. The CDR3 DNA is TGTGCCAGCTCACCCCGGACTAGCGGGGGGTATTTGGATGAGCAGTTCTTC. The chain couples TRBV18 to TRBJ2-1; TRBD2 matches at 14 bases. Germline V lookup: CDR1 KGHSH, CDR2 LQKENI. Losses at the gene ends were 3 bases for V and 8 bases for J; bases not matched to a gene: 9. The CDR3 sequence is 17 residues long.

The CDR3 DNA sequence: TGCGCCAGCAGCCACAGGACTAGCGGGGGGCGTACGTACAATGAGCAGTTCTTC. Its protein product is CASSHRTSGGRTYNEQFF. V usage is TRBV5-1 and J usage is TRBJ2-1; 14 bases are shared with TRBD2. The germline V gene has CDR1 SGHRS and CDR2 YFSETQ. J lost 4 bases, V lost 4 bases, and 10 bases had no gene match. The CDR3 totals 18 residues.

The chain joins TRBV20-1 to TRBJ1-1, with 7 bases identical to TRBD1. The CDR3 sequence is 11 residues long. Unmatched junction bases numbered 9, after V lost 6 bases and J lost 11 bases. CDR1 and CDR2 from the germline V gene are DFQATT and SNEGSKA (reference sequence). The CDR3 is CSAPKGARAFF. In nucleotides, the CDR3 is TGCAGTGCACCCAAGGGGGCTCGGGCTTTCTTT.

The gene calls are TRBV3-1 (or the pseudogene TRBV3-2) and TRBJ2-1; 7 positions agree with TRBD2. CDR1 and CDR2 (germline): LGHDT, YNNKEL (reference sequence). The CDR3 contains 16 residues. Trimming at V came to 2 bases and at J to 4 bases, leaving 8 bases not matched to a gene. CDR3 amino acids: CASSQFGGSLYNEQFF. For the CDR3, the DNA is TGTGCCAGCAGCCAATTCGGGGGGAGTTTATACAATGAGCAGTTCTTC.

The chain employs TRBV12-3 or TRBV12-4 and TRBJ2-7; 8 bases map to TRBD1. The CDR3 contains 13 residues. Unmatched junction bases numbered 2, after V lost 4 bases and J lost 3 bases. CDR3 in DNA: TGTGCCAGCAGTTCCACAGGGGGCTACGAGCAGTACTTC. The encoded protein is CASSSTGGYEQYF.